A selection of T cell receptor beta chains follows, all from one sample in a study of neoadjuvant anti-PD-1 for oral cavity cancer. Only in-frame clones appear in the TCRdb table, and some are missing; sequencing was by immunoSEQ multiplex PCR. The data hold tens of thousands of clones, with about 36% observed a single time. Specimen: tumor tissue, collected after nivolumab (anti-PD-1) treatment. Source of these receptors: a person aged 40 to 85 with oral cavity squamous cell carcinoma. Both conserved end residues are part of each CDR3.

TRBV6-5	TRBJ2-5	CASNGQAQETQYF
TRBV10-2	TRBJ1-2	CASSPVWEDYGYTF
TRBV27	TRBJ1-2	CASSLSERTGYISGKNYGYTF
TRBV6-1	TRBJ1-3	CASSSQQGTGNTIYF
TRBV7-9	TRBJ2-7	CASSLGSGTGGEQYF
TRBV5-1	TRBJ1-1	CASSLLMSENTEAFF
TRBV27	TRBJ1-2	CASSQNNYGYTF
TRBV18	TRBJ1-1	CASSPSDRTEAFF
TRBV7-3	TRBJ2-7	CASSLTSGRGEQYF
TRBV7-9	TRBJ2-1	CASSVDRGQFF
TRBV19	TRBJ1-1	CASSIAKAEAFF
TRBV11-2	TRBJ1-1	CASSLGQVNTEAFF
TRBV5-1	TRBJ2-7	CASSLAGGEQYF
TRBV6-1	TRBJ2-1	CASSASTSRAYNEQFF
TRBV6-5	TRBJ1-5	CASSYGYNQPQHF
TRBV7-8	TRBJ1-4	CASSEQGVGEKLFF
TRBV9	TRBJ2-7	CASSTDDRGYIDEQYF
TRBV19	TRBJ1-2	CASSARGRNYGYTF
TRBV7-6	TRBJ1-5	CASSQGQGATQPQHF
TRBV6-1	TRBJ1-6	CASSEQADSGTGDSPLHF
TRBV27	TRBJ2-2	CASSFQLSGELFF
TRBV5-6	TRBJ2-7	CASSLGTGSKQYF
TRBV25-1	TRBJ2-2	CASSPRGALSTGELFF
TRBV29-1	TRBJ2-1	CSVGPNEQFF
TRBV11-2	TRBJ2-7	CASSLDLTAYEQYF
TRBV11-2	TRBJ2-7	CASSQTRTGSYEQYF
TRBV30	TRBJ1-6	CAWRTGNDSPLHF
TRBV18	TRBJ2-5	CASSSPDRPKTQYF
TRBV5-4	TRBJ2-7	CASSFPERDSYEQYF
TRBV5-1	TRBJ2-7	CASSRDRRSYEQYF
TRBV27	TRBJ2-1	CASSPTSGRGIRQFF
TRBV4-1	TRBJ1-4	CASSRRILEKLFF
TRBV19	TRBJ1-5	CASSPRIGNQPQHF
TRBV2	TRBJ2-1	CASSDQYEQFF
TRBV2	TRBJ1-1	CASSPLVGGTEAFF
TRBV5-1	TRBJ1-2	CASSLAVPDGYTF
TRBV19	TRBJ2-1	CASSIGNSPPYNEQFF
TRBV5-5	TRBJ2-7	CASSFRATYEQYF
TRBV7-9	TRBJ1-5	CASSSEYQPQHF
TRBV9	TRBJ2-5	CASSDPPPPGLGLAGETQYF
TRBV5-1	TRBJ2-5	CASSVAGYRYSLNETQYF
TRBV25-1	TRBJ2-1	CASRRYNEQFF
TRBV14	TRBJ2-7	CASSQDTGAEGSQTYEQYF
TRBV6-5	TRBJ2-5	CASSPGQLLLETQYF
TRBV28	TRBJ1-2	CASSSPSGFYGYTF
TRBV11-2	TRBJ2-1	CASSLGTGVSYNEQFF